This passage covers 29 T cell receptor beta chains from one sample sequenced in a study of identical twins. Via MiXCR, TCRdb re-called the 5' RACE reads, giving one row per CDR3 protein. The repertoire consists of around 670,000 distinct CDR3 sequences, with roughly 6% occurring once and the leading ten covering approximately 1.6%. Sequencing input: naive T cells sorted from blood. Receptor source: a man aged 18 to 29 in good health.

In its sample, this clonotype was seen a few times. J is TRBJ2-7 and V is TRBV6-5; 9 nucleotides agree with TRBD2. Germline V gene data show CDR1 as MNHEY and CDR2 as SVGAGI. CDR3 size: 11 residues. With V trimmed by 8 bases and J by 12 bases, 8 bases remained unmatched. The CDR3 region has the DNA TGTGCCAGCGGGGCTAGCGGGATACTGTACTTC. Translation gives CASGASGILYF.

In this sample, this clonotype turned up a few times. The chain has TRBV20-1 and TRBJ2-2; D is unclear. V shed 5 bases and J shed 4 bases, with 14 bases lying between them. The CDR3 is 14 amino acids. CDR1 and CDR2 (germline): DFQATT, SNEGSKA (reference sequence). The CDR3 region is CSALREVLTGELFF. The CDR3 coding sequence is TGCAGTGCTCTCCGAGAGGTCCTCACCGGGGAGCTGTTTTTT.

This chain joins TRBV18 and TRBJ2-5; D unclear. Trimming stripped 6 bases from V and 4 bases from J, with 15 bases between. The germline CDR1 and CDR2 sequences are KGHSH and LQKENI. There are 14 residues in the CDR3. The CDR3 nucleotides read TGTGCCAGCTCCGTTTCCCCGCAGGCAGAGACCCAGTACTTC. Protein product: CASSVSPQAETQYF.

In this sample, this clonotype turned up many times. This chain connects TRBV7-7 to TRBJ2-2; tentatively, D is TRBD1 (7 bases). V dropped 1 base and J dropped 2 bases, with 14 bases sitting between them. Per the germline V gene, CDR1 is SSHAT and CDR2 is FNYEAQ (reference sequence). The CDR3 sequence is 17 residues long. CDR3 sequence: CASSLGGGGGNTGELFF. CDR3 nucleotide sequence: TGTGCCAGCAGCTTAGGTGGTGGAGGGGGCAACACCGGGGAGCTGTTTTTT.

J is TRBJ2-7 and V is TRBV3-1; 9 bases are shared with TRBD2. This CDR3 has 15 residues. Trimming removed 4 bases from V and 5 bases from J; junction bases left unmatched: 9. Germline V CDR1 and CDR2: LGHDT, YNNKEL (reference sequence). CDR3 sequence (DNA): TGTGCCAGCAGCCGTCCGGGACTAGCTGTTGACGAGCAGTACTTC. Residues: CASSRPGLAVDEQYF.

Only a few counts were recorded for this clonotype. This chain uses TRBV10-3 with TRBJ2-7; 11 bases align to TRBD2. This CDR3 is built from 15 residues. V lost 4 bases and J lost 2; bases outside the gene matches: 4. CDR1 is ENHRY, CDR2 SYGVKD, per germline. CDR3: CAISVGTSGTYEQYF. The CDR3, as DNA: TGTGCCATCAGTGTCGGGACTAGCGGCACCTACGAGCAGTACTTC.

The chain joins TRBV9 to TRBJ1-1, with a weak D call TRBD1 (6 bases). The V gene lost 0 bases and the J gene lost 7 bases, with 22 bases spanning the gap. Germline-derived CDR1 and CDR2 are SGDLS and YYNGEE. The CDR3 runs 17 residues. CDR3 region: CASSVDFRGDMHGEAFF. CDR3 DNA sequence: TGTGCCAGCAGCGTAGATTTTAGGGGGGATATGCATGGTGAAGCTTTCTTT.

This clonotype was counted only a few times. The V call is TRBV20-1, the J call TRBJ2-1, with unresolved D. Per the germline V gene, CDR1 is DFQATT and CDR2 is SNEGSKA (reference sequence). This CDR3 is 12 amino acids long. V was pared by 2 bases and J by 5 bases, with 7 bases between. The CDR3 sequence is CSARLDHNEQFF. In DNA form, the CDR3 reads TGCAGTGCTAGACTAGACCACAATGAGCAGTTCTTC.

The table lists this clonotype with many counts. The chain uses TRBV19 and TRBJ1-1, with D possibly TRBD1 on 6 matching bases. This CDR3 region has 14 residues. Germline CDR1 reads LNHDA; CDR2 reads SQIVND (reference sequence). Trimming took 5 bases from V and 2 from J, leaving 12 bases between them. CDR3 residues: CASSQGHINTEAFF. CDR3 sequence (DNA): TGTGCCAGTAGTCAGGGACACATCAACACTGAAGCTTTCTTT.

This clonotype was found many times. The chain recombines TRBV29-1 with TRBJ2-1; D might be TRBD1 (6 bases). This CDR3 spans 13 amino acids. V lost 7 bases and J lost 5, with 15 bases in between. Germline V gives CDR1 SQVTM, CDR2 ANQGSEA. The CDR3 reads CSETGSSNNEQFF. The CDR3 DNA reads as TGCAGCGAAACAGGGAGTAGCAACAATGAGCAGTTCTTC.

There are many counts of this clonotype. The V call is TRBV24-1, the J call TRBJ2-1, with a possible D match to TRBD2 (6 bases). The CDR3 has 12 amino acids. CDR1 is KGHDR, CDR2 SFDVKD, per germline. Trimming shortened V by 5 bases and J by 7 bases, and 8 bases separated the two germline ends. The CDR3 nucleotides are TGTGCCACCAGTGGGGGGGTGAATGAGCAGTTCTTC. Amino acids: CATSGGVNEQFF.

This clonotype was picked up one time. This sequence joins TRBV6-5 and TRBJ1-2; D gene ambiguous. The CDR3 spans 13 residues. Trimming shortened V by 4 bases and J by 5 bases, and 11 bases separated the two germline ends. Germline V gives CDR1 MNHEY, CDR2 SVGAGI. The CDR3 bases are TGTGCCAGCAGTTTCGAAAGGTTTTATGGCTACACCTTC. Translated, it gives CASSFERFYGYTF.

On this clonotype itself: Since a much larger clone is just one base distant, this may be a read error. This chain links TRBV7-8 with TRBJ2-7, with TRBD2 matching 9 bases. With V trimmed by 5 bases and J by 0 bases, 2 bases remained unmatched. In germline, CDR1 is SGHVS, CDR2 FQNEAQ. This CDR3 is built from 14 residues. The CDR3 sequence: CASSLSGSSYEQYV. CDR3 nucleotide sequence: TGTGCCAGCAGCCTTAGCGGGAGCTCCTACGAGCAGTACGTC.

Ten or more counts support this clonotype. The V gene is TRBV20-1, the J gene TRBJ1-2, with D maybe TRBD1 (5 bases). Germline V CDR1 and CDR2: DFQATT, SNEGSKA (reference sequence). V was trimmed by 1 base and J by 4 bases, leaving 13 bases between them. The CDR3 sequence is 14 residues long. This CDR3 reads CSARVGVVGYGYTF. CDR3 in DNA: TGCAGTGCTAGAGTAGGGGTGGTTGGCTATGGCTACACCTTC.

Here the CDR3 DNA reads TGTGCCAGCAGTTCCTTGGACGGCTCCGCTTACAATGAGCAGTTCTTC. It encodes CASSSLDGSAYNEQFF. This chain links TRBV6-5 with TRBJ2-1, with D hard to call. From germline, CDR1 is MNHEY and CDR2 SVGAGI. The CDR3 is 16 amino acids. V lost 4 bases to trimming and J lost 4 bases, with 17 bases between them.

The rearrangement uses TRBV5-1 and TRBJ2-1; 7 nucleotides agree with TRBD2. V lost 4 bases, J lost 2 bases, and 3 bases stayed unmatched. In germline, CDR1 is SGHRS, CDR2 YFSETQ. The CDR3 contains 14 residues. The CDR3 DNA sequence: TGCGCCAGCAGCAATGCGGGGGCCTACAATGAGCAGTTCTTC. It translates to CASSNAGAYNEQFF.

Points on this clonotype: A much bigger clone sits one base away, suggesting this may be a read error. The rearrangement joins TRBV12-3 or TRBV12-4 to TRBJ1-4; the D is unclear. The CDR3 sequence is 11 residues long. The CDR3 DNA sequence: TGTGCCTGCAGTTTTCAGGAAAAACTGTTTTTT. Protein: CACSFQEKLFF.

The chain joins TRBV4-3 to TRBJ2-1, with D tentatively TRBD1 (6 bases). Germline CDR1 reads LGHNA; CDR2 reads YSLEER. The CDR3 sequence is 14 residues long. V lost 3 bases to trimming and J lost 4 bases, with 10 bases between them. CDR3 in DNA: TGCGCCAGCAGCCATGGGGGCCCGTACAATGAGCAGTTCTTC. Translating it yields CASSHGGPYNEQFF.

This clonotype was detected many times. This chain connects TRBV12-3 or TRBV12-4 to TRBJ2-2, with D possibly matching TRBD1 (5 bases). This CDR3 has 13 amino acids. V lost 6 bases to trimming and J lost 1 base, with 6 bases between them. In DNA, the CDR3 is TGTGCCAGCAGAGGGGAGAACACCGGGGAGCTGTTTTTT. Residues: CASRGENTGELFF.

J is TRBJ2-7 and V is TRBV12-3 or TRBV12-4, with TRBD1 identical over 9 bases. CDR3 length equals 14 residues. V gave up 3 bases and J gave up 7 bases; unmatched junction bases: 7. The CDR3 loop reads CASSFDRGVGEQYF. The CDR3 DNA is TGTGCCAGCAGTTTTGACAGGGGGGTCGGTGAGCAGTACTTC.

The chain carries TRBV11-3 and TRBJ2-5, with D unresolved. Germline V gene lookup returns CDR1 SGHNT and CDR2 YENEEA. The CDR3 runs 14 residues. Trimming removed 1 base from V and 2 bases from J, with 8 bases in between. The DNA for the CDR3 is TGTGCCAGCAGCTTAGCCCGAGATCAAGAGACCCAGTACTTC. As protein: CASSLARDQETQYF.

The sample holds a few counts of this clonotype. J is TRBJ2-3 and V is TRBV28; 8 bases line up with TRBD1. V was clipped by 5 bases and J by 6 bases; unmatched bases: 16. This CDR3 spans 17 amino acids. Germline-derived CDR1 and CDR2 are MDHEN and SYDVKM. CDR3 in amino acids: CASSTPGQGFPGDTQYF. DNA of the CDR3: TGTGCCAGCAGTACTCCAGGACAGGGCTTCCCTGGCGATACGCAGTATTTT.

This clonotype was detected ten times or more. J is TRBJ1-1 and V is TRBV29-1; D remains unclear. The CDR3 contains 13 residues. V dropped 3 bases and J dropped 0 bases, with 8 bases sitting between them. The germline V gene encodes CDR1 SQVTM and CDR2 ANQGSEA. The CDR3 sequence is CSVEVGLNTEAFF. The CDR3, as DNA: TGCAGCGTTGAGGTGGGCTTGAACACTGAAGCTTTCTTT.

This clonotype was counted at least ten times. The chain is built from TRBV15 and TRBJ2-5, with a tentative D call TRBD2 (6 bases). V lost 0 bases, J lost 5 bases, and 10 bases lay in between. Germline CDR1 LNHNV, CDR2 YYDKDF (reference sequence). This CDR3 comprises 14 residues. The CDR3 nucleotides are TGTGCCACCAGCAGAGATAACGGAGGGGAGACCCAGTACTTC. Translated, it gives CATSRDNGGETQYF.

This clonotype has more than one count but fewer than ten. This chain joins TRBV20-1 and TRBJ2-7, with 10 bases fitting TRBD2. Germline lookup yields CDR1 DFQATT and CDR2 SNEGSKA (reference sequence). The J segment lost 5 bases and the V segment lost 2 bases, leaving 0 bases of the junction unmatched. The CDR3 totals 12 residues. CDR3 region: CSARTSGNEQYF. CDR3 coding DNA: TGCAGTGCTAGAACTAGCGGGAACGAGCAGTACTTC.

This clonotype was observed a handful of times. The chain has TRBV5-6 and TRBJ2-7, with 7 bases aligning to TRBD2. Germline trimming cut 4 bases from V and 5 bases from J; bases unmatched to any gene: 9. This CDR3 contains 14 residues. Germline V lookup: CDR1 SGHDT, CDR2 YYEEEE. The CDR3 reads CASSELAGRDEQYF. The CDR3 nucleotides are TGTGCCAGCAGCGAATTAGCGGGTCGGGACGAGCAGTACTTC.

This clonotype has at least ten counts. This CDR3 reads CSVGGYNEQFF. The CDR3 region has the DNA TGCAGCGTTGGGGGTTACAATGAGCAGTTCTTC. This chain links TRBV29-1 with TRBJ2-1; D is ambiguous. V was pared by 4 bases and J by 4 bases, with 5 bases between. The CDR3 sequence is 11 residues long. The germline CDR1 and CDR2 sequences are SQVTM and ANQGSEA.

This clonotype has ten or more counts. The chain employs TRBV28 and TRBJ2-1; 8 nucleotides match TRBD1. J gave up 8 bases and V 8 bases, and 11 bases lay outside the gene matches. Germline lookup yields CDR1 MDHEN and CDR2 SYDVKM. CDR3 length equals 14 residues. The CDR3 region has the DNA TGTGCCAGCGGGGGACAGGTCAGCCGGGATGAGCAGTTCTTC. As protein: CASGGQVSRDEQFF.

The sample holds a few counts of this clonotype. The chain employs TRBV14 and TRBJ1-6, with a tentative D call TRBD1 (6 bases). The V end lost 1 base, the J end lost 9 bases, and 19 bases lay between the germline ends. Germline CDR1 and CDR2: SGHDN and FVKESK. The CDR3 is made up of 17 amino acids. For the CDR3, the DNA is TGTGCCAGCAGCCAAGTGGGGGCCCTGATAGGGGTTTCACCCCTCCACTTT. It codes for CASSQVGALIGVSPLHF.